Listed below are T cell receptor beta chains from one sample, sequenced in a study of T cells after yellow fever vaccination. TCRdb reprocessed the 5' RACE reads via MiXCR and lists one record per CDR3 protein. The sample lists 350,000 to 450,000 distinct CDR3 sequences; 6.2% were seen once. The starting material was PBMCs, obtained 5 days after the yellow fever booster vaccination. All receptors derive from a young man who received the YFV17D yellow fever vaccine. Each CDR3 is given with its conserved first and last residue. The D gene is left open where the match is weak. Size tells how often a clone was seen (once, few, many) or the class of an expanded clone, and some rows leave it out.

cdr3_aa: CASSYGDNYGYTF
cdr3_nt: TGTGCCAGCAGTTATGGCGATAACTATGGCTACACCTTC
j_call: TRBJ1-2
clone_size: many
d_call: NA
v_call: TRBV28

cdr3_aa: CRGYNHRGNEQFF
cdr3_nt: TGCAGGGGGTATAACCACCGAGGCAATGAGCAGTTCTTC
j_call: TRBJ2-1
clone_size: NA
d_call: NA
v_call: TRBV20-1

cdr3_aa: CASTLGGGQETQYF
cdr3_nt: TGTGCCAGCACCCTAGGGGGGGGACAAGAGACCCAGTACTTC
j_call: TRBJ2-5
clone_size: many
d_call: NA
v_call: TRBV12-3/TRBV12-4

cdr3_aa: CASTAGQNTGELFF
cdr3_nt: TGCGCCAGCACTGCGGGGCAAAACACCGGGGAGCTGTTTTTT
j_call: TRBJ2-2
clone_size: many
d_call: NA
v_call: TRBV5-1

cdr3_aa: CASSLDGRSTDTQYF
cdr3_nt: TGCGCCAGCAGCTTGGATGGAAGAAGCACAGATACGCAGTATTTT
j_call: TRBJ2-3
clone_size: many
d_call: NA
v_call: TRBV5-1

cdr3_aa: CASREDYYNEQFF
cdr3_nt: TGTGCCAGCAGGGAAGATTACTACAATGAGCAGTTCTTC
j_call: TRBJ2-1
clone_size: NA
d_call: NA
v_call: TRBV14

cdr3_aa: CSVEVGGFGKNIQYF
cdr3_nt: TGCAGCGTTGAAGTAGGTGGGTTCGGCAAAAACATTCAGTACTTC
j_call: TRBJ2-4
clone_size: many
d_call: NA
v_call: TRBV29-1

cdr3_aa: CASRPEGRAFF
cdr3_nt: TGTGCCAGCCGTCCGGAGGGAAGGGCTTTCTTT
j_call: TRBJ1-1
clone_size: NA
d_call: NA
v_call: TRBV7-2

cdr3_aa: CASSTRDRGSYEQYF
cdr3_nt: TGTGCCAGCAGTACCCGGGACAGGGGGTCTTACGAGCAGTACTTC
j_call: TRBJ2-7
clone_size: many
d_call: TRBD1
v_call: TRBV27

cdr3_aa: CASSREGGGNEQFF
cdr3_nt: TGCGCCAGCAGCCGGGAAGGCGGGGGGAATGAGCAGTTCTTC
j_call: TRBJ2-1
clone_size: few
d_call: TRBD2
v_call: TRBV4-3

cdr3_aa: CASSPGAYYNEQFF
cdr3_nt: TGTGCCAGCTCCCCGGGAGCATATTACAATGAGCAGTTCTTC
j_call: TRBJ2-1
clone_size: many
d_call: NA
v_call: TRBV5-6

cdr3_aa: CASSPAVFADTQYF
cdr3_nt: TGTGCCAGCAGCCCCGCCGTCTTCGCAGATACGCAGTATTTT
j_call: TRBJ2-3
clone_size: many
d_call: NA
v_call: TRBV7-2

cdr3_aa: CASSQGGSRTDTQYF
cdr3_nt: TGTGCCAGCAGCCAGGGGGGGAGCCGCACAGATACGCAGTATTTT
j_call: TRBJ2-3
clone_size: many
d_call: NA
v_call: TRBV7-2

cdr3_aa: CSASGSGEKLFF
cdr3_nt: TGCAGTGCTAGTGGGTCGGGTGAAAAACTGTTTTTT
j_call: TRBJ1-4
clone_size: NA
d_call: NA
v_call: TRBV20-1

cdr3_aa: CASSPTVGYGYTF
cdr3_nt: TGTGCCAGCAGTCCCACAGTGGGGTATGGCTACACCTTC
j_call: TRBJ1-2
clone_size: few
d_call: NA
v_call: TRBV27

cdr3_aa: CSVLAVTGELFF
cdr3_nt: TGCAGCGTTCTAGCGGTCACCGGGGAGCTGTTTTTT
j_call: TRBJ2-2
clone_size: NA
d_call: TRBD2
v_call: TRBV29-1

cdr3_aa: CASGGTGVPYEQYF
cdr3_nt: TGTGCCTCGGGGGGGACAGGGGTCCCCTACGAGCAGTACTTC
j_call: TRBJ2-7
clone_size: many
d_call: TRBD1
v_call: TRBV10-3

cdr3_aa: CASSPQGAGEKLFF
cdr3_nt: TGTGCCAGCAGTCCTCAGGGGGCGGGTGAAAAACTGTTTTTT
j_call: TRBJ1-4
clone_size: few
d_call: TRBD1
v_call: TRBV6-1

cdr3_aa: CASTPGRGVSTDTQYF
cdr3_nt: TGTGCCAGCACACCTGGGAGGGGCGTAAGCACAGATACGCAGTATTTT
j_call: TRBJ2-3
clone_size: few
d_call: TRBD2
v_call: TRBV12-3/TRBV12-4

cdr3_aa: CSASRSRDTQYF
cdr3_nt: TGCAGTGCTTCCAGGAGCAGGGATACGCAGTATTTT
j_call: TRBJ2-3
clone_size: many
d_call: NA
v_call: TRBV20-1